Each of the 18 T cell receptor beta chains below was sequenced from the same sample in a study of blood T cell repertoires in COVID-19 (dated by TCRdb to about 2020). The protocol used for the library was the immunoSEQ multiplex PCR assay. TCRdb retrieved this table from immuneACCESS and kept in-frame rearrangements only. Not all clones are present; in checked studies, unresolved V genes account for under half, and no reason is known for the remainder. Within this sample are more than 250,000 clones, with approximately 85% of them counted one time only. The biggest ten clones account for 5.1% of the sample. Material for sequencing was peripheral blood. These receptors were collected from a man between 50 and 59 years old with active or convalescent COVID-19.

The CDR3 DNA reads as TGTGCCAGCAGCTTAGGGGGGGCGCCTGGAAACACCATATATTTT. Translation gives CASSLGGAPGNTIYF. This chain joins TRBV5-8 and TRBJ1-3, with a tentative D call TRBD1 (6 bases). The CDR3 sequence is 15 residues long. Trimming stripped 2 bases from V and 2 bases from J, with 11 bases between. Germline lookup yields CDR1 SGHTS and CDR2 YDEGEE.

The chain has TRBV5-1 and TRBJ1-2, with TRBD1 as a possible D gene (5 bases). The CDR3 consists of 17 residues. Germline CDR1 is SGHRS and CDR2 is YFSETQ. V lost 0 bases to trimming and J lost 2 bases, with 17 bases between them. The CDR3 DNA sequence: TGCGCCAGCAGCTTGGCAATGGAAGGGACTCTCAACTATGGCTACACCTTC. This codes for CASSLAMEGTLNYGYTF. The variable domain in full, with the rest retrieved from reference TRBV5-1 and TRBJ1-2, is KAGVTQTPRYLIKTRGQQVTLSCSPISGHRSVSWYQQTPGQGLQFLFEYFSETQRNKGNFPGRFSGRQFSNSRSEMNVSTLELGDSALYLCASSLAMEGTLNYGYTFGSGTRLTVV.

This rearrangement joins TRBV7-6 to TRBJ2-2; D unclear. Trimming cost V 5 bases and J 7 bases, with 8 bases left between them. This CDR3 comprises 12 residues. Per germline, CDR1 SGHVS and CDR2 FNYEAQ. The CDR3 region is CASSPLGGELFF. Written as DNA, the CDR3 is TGTGCCAGCAGCCCTCTAGGCGGGGAGCTGTTTTTT.

The sample holds one count of this clone. The chain links TRBV5-1 to TRBJ2-5; D remains unclear. The germline V gene has CDR1 SGHRS and CDR2 YFSETQ. The V end was cut by 2 bases, the J end by 5 bases, with 10 bases between. This CDR3 has 13 amino acids. CDR3 sequence reads: CASSLDLGETQYF. The CDR3 DNA is TGCGCCAGCAGCTTAGATCTTGGCGAGACCCAGTACTTC.

Of note for this clone: One end of the junction does not line up with germline, which may come from a read error. J is TRBJ2-3 and V is TRBV7-7; tentative D call: TRBD1 (6 bases). Per germline, CDR1 SSHAT and CDR2 FNYEAQ (reference sequence). The CDR3 is made up of 15 amino acids. The CDR3 region is CASSLQGRRTDTQYF. DNA of the CDR3: TGTGCTAGCAGCTTACAGGGAAGAAGAACAGATACGCAGTATTTT.

The chain has TRBV14 and TRBJ2-1; 7 bases are a match to TRBD2. Unmatched junction bases numbered 10, after V lost 4 bases and J lost 4 bases. This CDR3 spans 16 amino acids. Looked up from germline, CDR1 is SGHDN and CDR2 is FVKESK. The CDR3 region is CASSPARRGSYNEQFF. The CDR3 DNA reads TGTGCCAGCAGCCCAGCACGGCGCGGGAGTTACAATGAGCAGTTCTTC.

The rearrangement uses TRBV10-3 and TRBJ2-7; 9 nucleotides agree with TRBD2. J lost 4 bases, V lost 6 bases, and 7 bases had no gene match. CDR3 length equals 14 residues. Germline V gene data show CDR1 as ENHRY and CDR2 as SYGVKD. This CDR3 reads CAISVAGVVYEQYF. CDR3 DNA sequence: TGTGCCATCAGCGTAGCGGGAGTAGTTTACGAGCAGTACTTC.

This clone was counted a single time. The chain has TRBV7-8 and TRBJ2-5; TRBD1 is a possible D gene (6 bases). The germline CDR1 and CDR2 sequences are SGHVS and FQNEAQ. This CDR3 comprises 13 residues. V was trimmed by 5 bases and J by 2 bases, leaving 9 bases between them. This chain's CDR3 is CASSLGQQETQYF. CDR3 nucleotide sequence: TGTGCCAGCAGCCTCGGACAGCAAGAGACCCAGTACTTC.

The gene calls are TRBV12-3 or TRBV12-4 and TRBJ1-3; the D is unclear. The CDR3 contains 10 residues. Trimming took 3 bases from V and 9 from J, leaving 3 bases between them. CDR3 coding DNA: TGTGCCAGCAGTTTCGGCACCATATATTTT. Amino acid sequence: CASSFGTIYF.

The chain carries TRBV9 and TRBJ1-2; D may be TRBD1 (5 bases). The V gene's germline CDR1 is SGDLS and CDR2 YYNGEE. Trimming removed 0 bases at V and 7 bases at J, with 13 bases between. The CDR3 runs 14 residues. The CDR3 DNA follows: TGTGCCAGCAGCGTAGGAGGAGGGACGAGTGGCTACACCTTC. Residues: CASSVGGGTSGYTF.

This clone turned up a few times. This chain joins TRBV24-1 and TRBJ2-2, with 8 bases that match TRBD2. The CDR3 is 13 amino acids. The V segment lost 9 bases and the J segment 6 bases; nucleotides outside the gene matches: 5. The germline CDR1 and CDR2 sequences are KGHDR and SFDVKD. The CDR3 nucleotides read TGTGCCACCTCAGCGGGAGAAGCCGGGGAGCTGTTTTTT. As protein: CATSAGEAGELFF.

This clone has more than one count but fewer than ten. The chain employs TRBV29-1 and TRBJ1-2; TRBD1 aligns across 11 bases. The CDR3 totals 15 residues. J gave up 6 bases and V 2 bases, and 8 bases lay outside the gene matches. The germline V gene encodes CDR1 SQVTM and CDR2 ANQGSEA. The CDR3 DNA reads TGCAGCGTTGAACGGGGGACAGGGGGTACGGATGGCTACACCTTC. As protein: CSVERGTGGTDGYTF.

This clone was detected a few times. The sample has other DNA sequences that encode this CDR3 too. The genes are TRBV5-1 and TRBJ2-7, with 7 bases identical to TRBD1. J was trimmed by 2 bases and V by 0 bases; bases with no gene match: 2. Germline V lookup: CDR1 SGHRS, CDR2 YFSETQ. CDR3 size: 14 residues. The CDR3 DNA is TGCGCCAGCAGCTTGGGGCAGGGGGCCTACGAGCAGTACTTC. Protein: CASSLGQGAYEQYF.

The chain couples TRBV6-5 to TRBJ2-5; TRBD2 is a possible D gene (6 bases). The length of the CDR3 is 14 residues. V shed 7 bases and J shed 9 bases, with 21 bases lying between them. In germline, CDR1 is MNHEY, CDR2 SVGAGI. This CDR3 is CASKTDDGSGAQYF. CDR3 nucleotides: TGTGCCAGCAAAACCGACGACGGCTCGGGGGCCCAGTACTTC.

The chain carries TRBV7-2 and TRBJ2-3; possible D gene TRBD2, 6 bases. From germline, CDR1 is SGHTA and CDR2 FQGNSA. This CDR3 has 14 amino acids. V lost 3 bases and J 0 bases, leaving 7 bases between the germline ends. The CDR3 protein is CASSFGGSTDTQYF. The CDR3 DNA reads TGTGCCAGCAGCTTCGGGGGTAGCACAGATACGCAGTATTTT.

The J gene is TRBJ1-1, the V gene TRBV2; D possibly corresponds to TRBD1 (5 bases). Trimming took 9 bases from V and 4 from J, leaving 15 bases between them. Germline V CDR1 and CDR2: SNHLY, FYNNEI. This CDR3 comprises 13 residues. Here the CDR3 reads CASGRAFGTEAFF. CDR3 nucleotides: TGTGCCAGTGGCAGGGCGTTTGGCACTGAAGCTTTCTTT.

V gene TRBV11-3 combines with J gene TRBJ1-2; D is ambiguous. Looked up from germline, CDR1 is SGHNT and CDR2 is YENEEA. The CDR3 loop spans 17 amino acids. V dropped 0 bases and J dropped 5 bases, with 19 bases sitting between them. The CDR3, as DNA: TGTGCCAGCAGCTTAGACGGGAGAGGTTACCTTCGGTATGGCTACACCTTC. This sequence encodes CASSLDGRGYLRYGYTF.

This clone has only one observation. The V call is TRBV19, the J call TRBJ2-2, with TRBD1 identical over 10 bases. The V gene's germline CDR1 is LNHDA and CDR2 SQIVND (reference sequence). The V gene end was trimmed by 7 bases and the J gene end by 7 bases; junction bases not matched to a gene: 6. There are 14 residues in the CDR3. In DNA, the CDR3 is TGTGCCAGTATTCCGGGACAGGGGAGCGGGGAGCTGTTTTTT. Translating it yields CASIPGQGSGELFF.